This is a list of T cell receptor beta chains from one sample in a study of blood T cell repertoires in COVID-19. Here immunoSEQ multiplex PCR was the method, and the copy in TCRdb shows in-frame clones only, minus some. The table lists 200,000 to 250,000 clones, approximately 78% of them singletons. Sequencing was performed on PBMCs or T cells enriched from blood (not recorded which). Receptors originate from a man aged 40-50 years who had recovered from COVID-19. Both conserved end residues are part of each CDR3. The order of the fields is V gene, clone size, D gene, J gene, CDR3 protein, CDR3 DNA. The D gene is left open where the match is weak. The size field is filled for only some rows; it gives once, few, many or a size class.

>TRBV5-1|.|.|TRBJ1-5
CASSLGHSNQPQHF
TGCGCCAGCAGCTTGGGACACAGCAATCAGCCCCAGCATTTT
>TRBV3-1/TRBV3-2|.|TRBD1|TRBJ1-2
CASRLAGGRGGYTF
TGTGCCAGCAGACTGGCAGGGGGCCGAGGCGGCTACACCTTC
>TRBV6-1|.|.|TRBJ2-7
CASSDQGRLGGYEQYF
TGTGCCAGCAGTGATCAAGGACGCTTAGGGGGCTACGAGCAGTACTTC
>TRBV19|.|TRBD1|TRBJ1-6
CASRPGDRDSPLHF
TGTGCCAGTAGGCCCGGGGACAGGGATTCACCCCTCCACTTT
>TRBV29-1|.|TRBD1|TRBJ1-4
CSGGGTGNEKLFF
TGCAGCGGGGGCGGGACAGGGAATGAAAAACTGTTTTTT
>TRBV5-8|.|TRBD1|TRBJ1-2
CASSPWRGQGAEYGYTF
TGTGCCAGCAGCCCTTGGAGGGGGCAGGGGGCAGAATATGGCTACACCTTC
>TRBV9|once|TRBD2|TRBJ2-5
CASSVPSRLAGDETQYF
TGTGCCAGCAGCGTGCCCTCGAGACTAGCGGGAGACGAGACCCAGTACTTC
>TRBV14|few|.|TRBJ1-6
CASSPRTVRDSPLHF
TGTGCCAGCAGCCCACGGACAGTAAGGGATTCACCCCTCCACTTT
>TRBV2|.|TRBD1|TRBJ1-2
CASSELRQGELLYGYTF
TGTGCCAGCAGTGAACTCCGACAGGGGGAATTGCTGTATGGCTACACCTTC
>TRBV5-1|.|.|TRBJ1-1
CASSESLTEAFF
TGCGCCAGCAGCGAAAGCCTCACCGAAGCTTTCTTT
>TRBV7-2|once|.|TRBJ2-1
CASSLALSTGILF
TGTGCCAGCAGCTTAGCGTTAAGTACAGGGATTCTCTTC
>TRBV6-5|few|TRBD1|TRBJ2-7
CASSRQGKSYEQYF
TGTGCCAGCAGTCGACAGGGTAAATCCTACGAGCAGTACTTC
>TRBV9|.|.|TRBJ1-6
CASSVGGYRSPLHF
TGTGCCAGCAGCGTAGGAGGGTATCGTTCACCCCTCCACTTT
>TRBV5-1|.|TRBD1|TRBJ2-5
CASSRTGTWGETQYF
TGCGCCAGCAGCAGGACAGGCACATGGGGGGAGACCCAGTACTTC
>TRBV11-3|.|.|TRBJ2-1
CASSLGLGVQFF
TGTGCCAGCAGCTTAGGACTAGGCGTCCAGTTCTTC
>TRBV13|.|.|TRBJ1-1
CASSSGNGRGEAFF
TGTGCCAGCAGCTCAGGGAATGGTCGAGGTGAAGCTTTCTTT
>TRBV2|once|.|TRBJ1-5
CASSLDGGNQPQHF
TGTGCCAGCAGTCTGGACGGGGGAAATCAGCCCCAGCATTTT
>TRBV9|.|.|TRBJ1-2
CASSGSGGGTF
TGTGCCAGCAGCGGATCGGGGGGAGGGACCTTC
>TRBV27|.|.|TRBJ1-1
CASSLGGLGAEAFF
TGTGCCAGCAGTTTAGGCGGCCTGGGAGCAGAAGCTTTCTTT
>TRBV28|.|.|TRBJ1-2
CASSSIGPGATYGYTF
TGTGCCAGCAGTTCTATTGGGCCAGGCGCGACCTATGGCTACACCTTC
>TRBV18|.|TRBD2|TRBJ2-7
CASSPGRGSYEQYF
TGTGCCAGCTCACCAGGGCGGGGGTCCTACGAGCAGTACTTC
>TRBV7-9|.|.|TRBJ1-1
CASSLAGAPEAFF
TGTGCCAGCAGCTTAGCGGGGGCCCCTGAAGCTTTCTTT
>TRBV5-6|.|.|TRBJ2-7
CASSLGDYEQYF
TGTGCCAGCAGCTTAGGGGACTACGAGCAGTACTTC
>TRBV7-9|.|.|TRBJ1-4
CASSLVKRTAKNEKLFF
TGTGCCAGCAGCTTAGTTAAAAGGACAGCGAAAAATGAAAAACTGTTTTTT
>TRBV7-2|.|.|TRBJ2-7
CASSSTGSSYEQYF
TGTGCCAGCAGCTCAACAGGTAGCTCCTACGAGCAGTACTTC
>TRBV5-1|.|TRBD2|TRBJ2-7
CASSFLTSVASYEQYF
TGCGCCAGCAGCTTCCTGACTAGCGTGGCCTCCTACGAGCAGTACTTC
>TRBV5-1|.|.|TRBJ2-6
CASSSTGASGANVLTF
TGCGCCAGCAGCTCCACTGGAGCCTCTGGGGCCAACGTCCTGACTTTC